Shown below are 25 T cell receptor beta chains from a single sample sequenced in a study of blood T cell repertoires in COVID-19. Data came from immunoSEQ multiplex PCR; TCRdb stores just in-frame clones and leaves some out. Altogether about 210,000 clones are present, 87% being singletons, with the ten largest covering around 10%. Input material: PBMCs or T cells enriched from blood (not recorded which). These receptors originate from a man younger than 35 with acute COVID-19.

The CDR3 region has the DNA TGTGCCAGCAGTGATGGTGGCTTGGGCAATCAGCCCCAGCATTTT. Protein product: CASSDGGLGNQPQHF. The chain joins TRBV2 to TRBJ1-5, with D uncertain. This CDR3 is built from 15 residues. Germline assignment: CDR1 SNHLY and CDR2 FYNNEI. Trimming removed 3 bases from V and 2 bases from J, with 11 bases in between.

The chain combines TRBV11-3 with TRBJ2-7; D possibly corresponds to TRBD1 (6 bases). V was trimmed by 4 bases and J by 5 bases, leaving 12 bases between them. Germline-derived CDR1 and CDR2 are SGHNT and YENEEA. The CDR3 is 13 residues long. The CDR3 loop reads CASSSQGSNEQYF. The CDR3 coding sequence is TGTGCCAGCAGCTCCCAGGGGAGCAACGAGCAGTACTTC.

The CDR3 coding sequence is TGTGCCGGCAGATTTCCGAAGGAGGTGCAGGGGTATAATTCACCCCTCCACTTT. Encoded protein: CAGRFPKEVQGYNSPLHF. The chain uses TRBV30 and TRBJ1-6, with a weak D call TRBD1 (6 bases). The length of the CDR3 is 18 residues. V lost 8 bases, J lost 4 bases, and 27 bases lay in between. CDR1 and CDR2 (germline): GTSNPN, SVGIG (reference sequence).

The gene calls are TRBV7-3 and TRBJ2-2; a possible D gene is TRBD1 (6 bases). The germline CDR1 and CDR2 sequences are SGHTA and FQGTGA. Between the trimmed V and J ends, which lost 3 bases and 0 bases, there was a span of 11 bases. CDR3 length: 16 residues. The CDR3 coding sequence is TGTGCCAGCAGCTTCCTCGGACAGCCGAACACCGGGGAGCTGTTTTTT. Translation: CASSFLGQPNTGELFF.

The CDR3 loop is CASSFGQYEQYF. The CDR3 region has the DNA TGCGCCAGCAGCTTTGGACAGTACGAGCAGTACTTC. The chain recombines TRBV5-1 with TRBJ2-7, with a possible D match to TRBD1 (6 bases). CDR1 is SGHRS and CDR2 is YFSETQ in the germline V gene. CDR3 length: 12 amino acids. V lost 2 bases, J lost 4 bases, and 7 bases lay in between.

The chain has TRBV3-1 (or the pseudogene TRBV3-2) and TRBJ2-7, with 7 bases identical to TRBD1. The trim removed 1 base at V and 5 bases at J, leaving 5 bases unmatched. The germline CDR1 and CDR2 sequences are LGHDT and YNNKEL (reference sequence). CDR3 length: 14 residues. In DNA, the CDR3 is TGTGCCAGCAGCCAAGTCCCCGGGACAGACGAGCAGTACTTC. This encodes CASSQVPGTDEQYF.

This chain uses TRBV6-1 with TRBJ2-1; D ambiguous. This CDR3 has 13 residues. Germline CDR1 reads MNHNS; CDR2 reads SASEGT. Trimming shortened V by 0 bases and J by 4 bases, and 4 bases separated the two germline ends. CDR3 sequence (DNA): TGTGCCAGCAGTGAAGCGGAGTACAATGAGCAGTTCTTC. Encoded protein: CASSEAEYNEQFF.

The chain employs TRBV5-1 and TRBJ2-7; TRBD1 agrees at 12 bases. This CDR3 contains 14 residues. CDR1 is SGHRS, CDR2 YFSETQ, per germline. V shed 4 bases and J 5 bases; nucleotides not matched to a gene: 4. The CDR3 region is CASSGGTGGDEQYF. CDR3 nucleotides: TGCGCCAGCAGCGGTGGGACAGGGGGCGACGAGCAGTACTTC.

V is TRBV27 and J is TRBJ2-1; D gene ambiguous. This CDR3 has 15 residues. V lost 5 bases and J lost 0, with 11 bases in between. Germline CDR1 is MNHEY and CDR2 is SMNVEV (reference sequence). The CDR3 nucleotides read TGTGCCAGCAGTCGCGGCGTTAGCTCCTACAATGAGCAGTTCTTC. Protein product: CASSRGVSSYNEQFF.

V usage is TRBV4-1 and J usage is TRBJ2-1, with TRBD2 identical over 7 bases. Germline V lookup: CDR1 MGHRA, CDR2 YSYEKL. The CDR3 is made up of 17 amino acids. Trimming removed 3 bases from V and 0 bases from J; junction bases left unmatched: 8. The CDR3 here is CASSQPGGPRSYNEQFF. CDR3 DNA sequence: TGCGCCAGCAGCCAGCCGGGGGGTCCTCGCTCCTACAATGAGCAGTTCTTC.

CDR3 amino acids: CASGTATNEKLFF. The CDR3 nucleotides read TGTGCCAGCGGGACAGCAACTAATGAAAAACTGTTTTTT. The chain has TRBV28 and TRBJ1-4; TRBD1 aligns across 7 bases. Germline values: CDR1 MDHEN, CDR2 SYDVKM. This CDR3 contains 13 residues. The J segment lost 0 bases and the V segment lost 8 bases, leaving 0 bases of the junction unmatched.

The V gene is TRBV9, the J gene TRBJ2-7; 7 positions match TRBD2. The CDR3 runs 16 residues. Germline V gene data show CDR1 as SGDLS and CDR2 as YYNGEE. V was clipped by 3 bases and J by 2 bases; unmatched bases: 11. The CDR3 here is CASSGGTGGSTYEQYF. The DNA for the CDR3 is TGTGCCAGCAGCGGGGGGACCGGCGGGAGTACCTACGAGCAGTACTTC.

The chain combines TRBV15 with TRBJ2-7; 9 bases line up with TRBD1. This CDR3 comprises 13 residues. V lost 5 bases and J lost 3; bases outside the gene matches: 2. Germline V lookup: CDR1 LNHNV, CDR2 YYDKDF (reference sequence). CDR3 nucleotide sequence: TGTGCCACCAGCCCGGGACAGGGCTACGAGCAGTACTTC. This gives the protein CATSPGQGYEQYF.

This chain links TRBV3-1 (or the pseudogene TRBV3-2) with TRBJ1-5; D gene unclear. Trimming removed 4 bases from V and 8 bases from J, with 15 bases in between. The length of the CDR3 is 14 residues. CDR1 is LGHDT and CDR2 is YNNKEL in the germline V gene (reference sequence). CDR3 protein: CASSPEPGKEPQHF. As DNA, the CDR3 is TGTGCCAGCAGCCCAGAGCCGGGTAAAGAGCCCCAGCATTTT.

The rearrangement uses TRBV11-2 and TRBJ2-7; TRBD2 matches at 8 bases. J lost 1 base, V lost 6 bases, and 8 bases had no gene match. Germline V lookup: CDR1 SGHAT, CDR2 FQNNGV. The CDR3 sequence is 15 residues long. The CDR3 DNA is TGTGCCAGCAGGGTTCCGGGACTAGTATCCTACGAGCAGTACTTC. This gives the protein CASRVPGLVSYEQYF.

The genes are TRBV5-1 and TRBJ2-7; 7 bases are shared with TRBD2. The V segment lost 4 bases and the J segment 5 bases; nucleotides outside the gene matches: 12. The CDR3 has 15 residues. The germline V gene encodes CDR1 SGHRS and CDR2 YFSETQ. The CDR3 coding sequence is TGCGCCAGCAGCCCGCAAGAGTGGGCGGGGGACGAGCAGTACTTC. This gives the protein CASSPQEWAGDEQYF.

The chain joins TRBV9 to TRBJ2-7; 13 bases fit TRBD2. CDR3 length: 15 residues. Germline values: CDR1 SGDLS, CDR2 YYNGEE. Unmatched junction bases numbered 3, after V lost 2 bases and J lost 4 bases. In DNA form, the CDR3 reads TGTGCCAGCAGCGTGAGGACTAGCGGGAGTTACGAGCAGTACTTC. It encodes CASSVRTSGSYEQYF.

The CDR3 DNA sequence: TGTGCCAGCATATTTCAGTACAACACTGAAGCTTTCTTT. Translation: CASIFQYNTEAFF. V gene TRBV6-5 combines with J gene TRBJ1-1; unclear D gene. V was trimmed by 7 bases and J by 2 bases, leaving 11 bases between them. The CDR3 contains 13 residues. The V gene's germline CDR1 is MNHEY and CDR2 SVGAGI.

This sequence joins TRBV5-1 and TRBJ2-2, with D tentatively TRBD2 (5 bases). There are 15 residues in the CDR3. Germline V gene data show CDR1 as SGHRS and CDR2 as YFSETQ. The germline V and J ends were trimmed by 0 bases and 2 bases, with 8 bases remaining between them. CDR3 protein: CASSLASGNTGELFF. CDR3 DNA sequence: TGCGCCAGCAGCTTGGCGAGCGGAAACACCGGGGAGCTGTTTTTT. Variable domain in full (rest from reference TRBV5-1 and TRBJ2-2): KAGVTQTPRYLIKTRGQQVTLSCSPISGHRSVSWYQQTPGQGLQFLFEYFSETQRNKGNFPGRFSGRQFSNSRSEMNVSTLELGDSALYLCASSLASGNTGELFFGEGSRLTVL.

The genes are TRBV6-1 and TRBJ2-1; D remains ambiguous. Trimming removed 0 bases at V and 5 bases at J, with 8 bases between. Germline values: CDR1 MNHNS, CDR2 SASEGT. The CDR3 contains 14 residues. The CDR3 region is CASSEALRDNEQFF. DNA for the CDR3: TGTGCCAGCAGTGAAGCGCTTCGGGACAATGAGCAGTTCTTC.

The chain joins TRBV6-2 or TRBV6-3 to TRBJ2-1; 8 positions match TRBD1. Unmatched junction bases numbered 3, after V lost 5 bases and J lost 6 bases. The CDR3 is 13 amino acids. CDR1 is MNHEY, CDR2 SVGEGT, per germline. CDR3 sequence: CASSGQGINEQFF. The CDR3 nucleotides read TGTGCCAGCAGTGGACAGGGAATCAATGAGCAGTTCTTC.

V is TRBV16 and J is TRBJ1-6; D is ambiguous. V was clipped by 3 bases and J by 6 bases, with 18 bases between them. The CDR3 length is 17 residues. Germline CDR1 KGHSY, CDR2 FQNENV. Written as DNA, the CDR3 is TGTGCCAGCAGCCAGGCAAGGAGGAGCCCTTTTAATTCACCCCTCCACTTT. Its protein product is CASSQARRSPFNSPLHF.

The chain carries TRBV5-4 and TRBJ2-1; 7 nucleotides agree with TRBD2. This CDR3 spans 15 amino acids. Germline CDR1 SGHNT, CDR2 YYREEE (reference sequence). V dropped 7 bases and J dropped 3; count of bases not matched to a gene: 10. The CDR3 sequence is CASGVLADFYNEQFF. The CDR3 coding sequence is TGTGCCAGCGGTGTTCTAGCGGATTTCTACAATGAGCAGTTCTTC.

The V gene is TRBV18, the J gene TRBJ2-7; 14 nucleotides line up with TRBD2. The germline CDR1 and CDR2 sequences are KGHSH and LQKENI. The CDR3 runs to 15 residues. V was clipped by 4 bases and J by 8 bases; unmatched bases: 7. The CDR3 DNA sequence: TGTGCCAGCTCACAGGGACTAGCGGGAGACGGGAAGCAGTACTTC. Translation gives CASSQGLAGDGKQYF.

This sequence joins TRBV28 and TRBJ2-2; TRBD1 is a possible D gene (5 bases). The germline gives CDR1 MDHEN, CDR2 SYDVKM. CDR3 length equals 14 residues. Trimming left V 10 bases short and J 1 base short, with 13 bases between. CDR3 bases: TGTGCCACAGCAGGGATAGGGAACACCGGGGAGCTGTTTTTT. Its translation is CATAGIGNTGELFF.